These 12 T cell receptor beta chains came from one sample sequenced in a study of blood T cells in healthy people across ages. Next came a second PCR, run for about 7 to 12 cycles, which used a sample-barcoded 5' primer along with a J-beta primer mix. TCRdb passed the 5' RACE reads through MiXCR, listing each CDR3 protein once. The sample lists about 1,500,000 distinct CDR3 sequences; around two fifths were seen once. Specimen: blood. Every receptor here comes from a woman aged 18-35 years in good health.

The V and J genes are TRBV5-6 and TRBJ2-7; D possibly matches TRBD1 or TRBD2 (5 bases each). The CDR3 consists of 15 residues. V gave up 4 bases and J gave up 1 base, with 15 bases separating them. The germline gives CDR1 SGHDT, CDR2 YYEEEE. In DNA, the CDR3 is TGTGCCAGCAGCCCCACCCCGGGGCGGTCCTACGAGCAGTACTTC. Protein: CASSPTPGRSYEQYF.

This clonotype was picked up a small number of times. V is TRBV6-6 and J is TRBJ2-7; possibly TRBD1 or TRBD2 for D (5 bases each). Trimming shortened V by 6 bases and J by 5 bases, and 17 bases separated the two germline ends. Looked up from germline, CDR1 is MNHNY and CDR2 is SVGAGI (reference sequence). The CDR3 length is 14 residues. The CDR3 nucleotides are TGTGCCAGCAGCCCCGGGACGGTTCCTCACGAGCAGTACTTC. It codes for CASSPGTVPHEQYF.

CDR3 sequence: CASSEGKQPQHF. Here the CDR3 DNA reads TGTGCCAGCAGTGAGGGAAAGCAGCCCCAGCATTTT. The chain has TRBV25-1 and TRBJ1-5, with D unresolved. Trimming cost V 3 bases and J 7 bases, with 7 bases left between them. CDR1 and CDR2 (germline): MGHDK, SYGVNS. The CDR3 is made up of 12 amino acids.

The CDR3 DNA follows: TGTGCCAGCAGTTACATAGGGGGCGAAATTGAGGACACTGAAGCTTTCTTT. Translation: CASSYIGGEIEDTEAFF. This chain links TRBV6-2 or TRBV6-3 with TRBJ1-1; TRBD1 matches at 7 bases. This CDR3 is 17 amino acids long. J was trimmed by 3 bases and V by 2 bases; bases with no gene match: 12. Germline CDR1 is MNHEY and CDR2 is SVGEGT.

J is TRBJ2-7 and V is TRBV20-1, with TRBD2 matching over 7 bases. Germline CDR1 and CDR2: DFQATT and SNEGSKA (reference sequence). CDR3 size: 14 residues. J was trimmed by 3 bases and V by 3 bases; bases with no gene match: 8. The DNA for the CDR3 is TGCAGTGCTAGTATTCCGCGGGGGAACTACGAGCAGTACTTC. This gives the protein CSASIPRGNYEQYF.

This sequence joins TRBV7-3 and TRBJ2-3, with a possible D match to TRBD2 (5 bases). This CDR3 is built from 15 residues. From germline, CDR1 is SGHTA and CDR2 FQGTGA. Between the trimmed V and J ends, which lost 5 bases and 6 bases, there was a span of 18 bases. The CDR3 DNA reads TGTGCCAGCAGCCCCCGGGGATTGAGTTTGGATACGCAGTATTTT. Its translation is CASSPRGLSLDTQYF.

With respect to this clonotype: The junction departs from the called germline gene at one end, perhaps through a read error. The rearrangement joins TRBV28 to TRBJ1-5, with D maybe TRBD1 (6 bases). This CDR3 contains 14 residues. The V gene's germline CDR1 is MDHEN and CDR2 SYDVKM. The CDR3 DNA reads TGTACCAGCAGCCTAACGCACAGGGAGCAGCCCCAGCATTTT. It is translated as CTSSLTHREQPQHF.

This sequence joins TRBV20-1 and TRBJ2-2; 10 bases fit TRBD2. This CDR3 is 15 amino acids long. The trim removed 6 bases at V and 3 bases at J, leaving 7 bases unmatched. CDR1 DFQATT and CDR2 SNEGSKA come from the germline V gene (reference sequence). CDR3: CSAGGLADYTGELFF. DNA for the CDR3: TGCAGTGCCGGAGGACTAGCGGACTACACCGGGGAGCTGTTTTTT.

The rearrangement joins TRBV10-3 to TRBJ1-1; D call uncertain. The CDR3 totals 14 residues. CDR1 and CDR2 (germline): ENHRY, SYGVKD. Trimming removed 4 bases at V and 0 bases at J, with 9 bases between. CDR3: CAISAGSLNTEAFF. CDR3 DNA: TGTGCCATCAGTGCGGGCAGCTTGAACACTGAAGCTTTCTTT.

V gene TRBV4-1 combines with J gene TRBJ2-4; TRBD2 matches 13 bases. V was pared by 2 bases and J by 1 base, with 5 bases of the junction left unmatched. The CDR3 consists of 18 residues. Germline values: CDR1 MGHRA, CDR2 YSYEKL. CDR3 region: CASSQTSGGARAKNIQYF. The CDR3 coding sequence is TGCGCCAGCAGCCAAACTAGCGGGGGGGCCCGGGCCAAAAACATTCAGTACTTC.

J is TRBJ2-7 and V is TRBV28, with D possibly being TRBD1 (8 bases). CDR1 MDHEN and CDR2 SYDVKM come from the germline V gene. The CDR3 spans 18 residues. V gave up 11 bases and J gave up 2 bases, with 31 bases separating them. The CDR3 loop is CASSIHLSRTGTTYEQYF. The CDR3 DNA reads TGTGCCTCTTCCATCCATCTCTCGCGGACAGGGACTACCTACGAGCAGTACTTC.

This clonotype was detected a few times. The chain recombines TRBV20-1 with TRBJ2-7; perhaps D is TRBD1 or TRBD2 (5 bases each). Trimming took off 2 bases at V and 2 bases at J, with 13 bases between the two ends. Germline V gives CDR1 DFQATT, CDR2 SNEGSKA (reference sequence). The CDR3 extends over 14 amino acids. CDR3 sequence: CSARNPGPPYEQYF. The CDR3 DNA follows: TGCAGTGCTAGAAACCCGGGACCACCCTACGAGCAGTACTTC.